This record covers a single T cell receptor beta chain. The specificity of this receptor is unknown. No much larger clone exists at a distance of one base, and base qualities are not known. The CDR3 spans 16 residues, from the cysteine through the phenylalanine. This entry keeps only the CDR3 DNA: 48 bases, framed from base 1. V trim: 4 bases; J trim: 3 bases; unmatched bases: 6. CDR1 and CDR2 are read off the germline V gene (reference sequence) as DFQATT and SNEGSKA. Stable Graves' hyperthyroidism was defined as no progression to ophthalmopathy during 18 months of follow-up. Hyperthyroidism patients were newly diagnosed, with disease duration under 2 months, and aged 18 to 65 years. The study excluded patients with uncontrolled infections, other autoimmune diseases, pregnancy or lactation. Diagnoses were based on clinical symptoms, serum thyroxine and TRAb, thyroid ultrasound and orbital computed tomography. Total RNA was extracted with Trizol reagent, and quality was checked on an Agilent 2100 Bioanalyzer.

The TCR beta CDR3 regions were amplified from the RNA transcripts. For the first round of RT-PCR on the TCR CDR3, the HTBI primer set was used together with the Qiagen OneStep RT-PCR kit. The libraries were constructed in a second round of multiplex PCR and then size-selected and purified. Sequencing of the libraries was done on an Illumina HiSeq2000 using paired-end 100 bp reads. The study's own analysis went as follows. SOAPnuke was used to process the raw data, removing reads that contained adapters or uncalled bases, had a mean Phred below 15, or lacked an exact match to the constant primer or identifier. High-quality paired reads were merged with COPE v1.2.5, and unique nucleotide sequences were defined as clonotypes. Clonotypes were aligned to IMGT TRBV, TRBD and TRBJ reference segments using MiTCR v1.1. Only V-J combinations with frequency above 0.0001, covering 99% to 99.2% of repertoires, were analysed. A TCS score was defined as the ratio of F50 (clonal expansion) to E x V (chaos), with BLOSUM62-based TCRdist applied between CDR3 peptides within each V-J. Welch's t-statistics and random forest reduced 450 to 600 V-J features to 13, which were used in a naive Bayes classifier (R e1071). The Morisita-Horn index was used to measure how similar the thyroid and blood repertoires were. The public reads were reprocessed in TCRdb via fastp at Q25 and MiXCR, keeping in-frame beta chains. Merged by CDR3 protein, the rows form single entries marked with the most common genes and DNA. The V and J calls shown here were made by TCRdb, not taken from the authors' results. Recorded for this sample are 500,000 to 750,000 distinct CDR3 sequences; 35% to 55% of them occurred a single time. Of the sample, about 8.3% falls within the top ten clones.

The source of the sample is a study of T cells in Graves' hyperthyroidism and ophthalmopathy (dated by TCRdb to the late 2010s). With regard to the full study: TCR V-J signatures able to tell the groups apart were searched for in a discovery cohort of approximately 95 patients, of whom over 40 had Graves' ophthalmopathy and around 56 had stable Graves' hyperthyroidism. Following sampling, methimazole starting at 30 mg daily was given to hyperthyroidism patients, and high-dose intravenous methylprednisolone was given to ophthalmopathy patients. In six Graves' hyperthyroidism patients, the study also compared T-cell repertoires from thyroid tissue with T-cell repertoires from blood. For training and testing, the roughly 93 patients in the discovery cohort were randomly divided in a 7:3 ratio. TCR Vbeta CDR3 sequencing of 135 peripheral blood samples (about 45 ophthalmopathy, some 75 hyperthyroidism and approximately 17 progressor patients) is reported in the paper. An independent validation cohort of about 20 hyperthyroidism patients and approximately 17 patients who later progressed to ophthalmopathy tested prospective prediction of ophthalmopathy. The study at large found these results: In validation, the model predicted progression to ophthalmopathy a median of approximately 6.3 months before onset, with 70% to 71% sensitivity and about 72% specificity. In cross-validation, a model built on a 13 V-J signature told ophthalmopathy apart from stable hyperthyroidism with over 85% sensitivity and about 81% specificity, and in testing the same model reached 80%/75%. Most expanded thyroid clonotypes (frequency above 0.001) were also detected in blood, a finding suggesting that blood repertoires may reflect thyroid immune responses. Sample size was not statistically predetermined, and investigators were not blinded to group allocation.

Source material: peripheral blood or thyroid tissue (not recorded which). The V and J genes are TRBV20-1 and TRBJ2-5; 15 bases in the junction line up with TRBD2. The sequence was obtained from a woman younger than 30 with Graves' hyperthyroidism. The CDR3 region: CSAIRTSGRAEETQYF. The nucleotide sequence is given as TGCAGTGCTATAAGGACTAGCGGGAGGGCCGAAGAGACCCAGTACTTC.